This TCR beta chain was found in a study of blood T cell repertoires in COVID-19 (dated by TCRdb to 2020 to 2022). About the full investigation: The collaborator samples originated in the United States, Italy and Spain and spanned the acute and convalescent phases of COVID-19. The sample metadata nearly always contained a de-identified subject ID, COVID-19 status, age in years and sex. The repertoires were released in a freely available public database intended as a resource for research on the immune response to SARS-CoV-2. Where available, HLA class I and class II types were taken from metadata supplied by the sample provider and were not determined by assay-based typing. The material from the prospective study consisted of cDNA or gDNA derived from T cells, B-cell-depleted T cells, or PBMCs. Deeply sampled blood TCRbeta repertoires from subjects exposed to, actively infected with, or recovered from COVID-19 were included in the dataset. Samples were obtained from the ongoing ImmuneRACE study (first 160 participants) and from 950 to 1,500 subjects provided by 6 global collaborators. Points the paper makes about the study in general: Clinical and demographic metadata were provided uncurated, with the amount varying by source and participant.

As to this clone: What antigen it recognizes has not been identified. The input lacks base qualities; no much larger clone sits a single base away.

TCRbeta CDR3 regions were amplified from genomic DNA using the immunoSEQ Assay, a bias-controlled multiplex PCR. Processing in the source paper ran as follows. Within the assay, amplification of reference gene primers was used to estimate how many nucleated cells each sample contained. To quantify the absolute abundance of each unique TCRbeta CDR3 rearrangement, sequence reads were collapsed and filtered. For each sample, productive Simpson clonality was calculated as the square root of Simpson's diversity index over productive rearrangements. The immuneACCESS repertoire file appears here via TCRdb, limited to in-frame rearrangements. These files lack a portion of the clones; in checked studies, under half of the deficit traces to unresolved V genes, and the cause of the others is not known. V, J and clone size derive from that table, while D and trimming were established from the DNA sequence. This sample holds nearly 300,000 clones; roughly 91% were observed only once. The ten largest clonotypes hold roughly 2.9% of the sample.

V lost 0 bases and J lost 3 bases, and the count of bases not matched to a germline gene is 9. For CDR1 and CDR2, the germline V gene (reference sequence) lists GTSNPN and SVGIG. Inclusive of the bounding cysteine and phenylalanine, the CDR3 is 17 residues long. Here the CDR3 DNA is all that survives: 51 bases in frame from base 1. In the prospective study, participants were about 18 to 89 years old, resided in about two dozen geographic areas of the United States, and were enrolled through a virtual design. In the prospective study, cohorts were assigned on the basis of participant-reported clinical history obtained from a screening survey and a study questionnaire. Exposed participants had been in contact with someone with a PCR-confirmed or clinician-diagnosed COVID-19 case within 2 weeks of study entry. In the prospective study, whole blood, serum and a nasopharyngeal or oropharyngeal swab were collected from each participant by mobile phlebotomists. Prospective study participants could optionally give additional blood draws and questionnaires over a 2-month period. Before DNA extraction, blood samples from the prospective study were shipped at room temperature or frozen.

Material: PBMCs or T cells enriched from blood (not recorded which). This TCR was recovered from a woman in her forties or fifties who had been exposed to COVID-19. The chain joins TRBV30 to TRBJ1-5, with 9 bases aligning to TRBD1. DNA sequence: TGTGCCTGGAGTGTGGGACGGACAGGGGACATCAATCAGCCCCAGCATTTT. This is translated as CAWSVGRTGDINQPQHF.